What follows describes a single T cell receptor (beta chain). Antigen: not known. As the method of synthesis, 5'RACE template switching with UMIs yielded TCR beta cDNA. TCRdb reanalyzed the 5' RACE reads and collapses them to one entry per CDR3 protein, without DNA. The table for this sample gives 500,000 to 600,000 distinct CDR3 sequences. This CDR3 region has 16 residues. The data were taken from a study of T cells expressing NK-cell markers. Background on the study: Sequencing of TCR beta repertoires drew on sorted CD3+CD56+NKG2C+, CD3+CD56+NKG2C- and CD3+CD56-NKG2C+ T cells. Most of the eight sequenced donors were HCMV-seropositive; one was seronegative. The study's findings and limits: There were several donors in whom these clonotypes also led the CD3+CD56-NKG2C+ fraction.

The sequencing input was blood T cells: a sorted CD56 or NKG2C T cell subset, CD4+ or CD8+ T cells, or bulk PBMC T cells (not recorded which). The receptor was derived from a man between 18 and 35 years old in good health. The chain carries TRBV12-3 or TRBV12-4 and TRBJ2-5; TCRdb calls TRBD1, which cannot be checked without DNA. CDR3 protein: CASSSGSGLSRETQYF.